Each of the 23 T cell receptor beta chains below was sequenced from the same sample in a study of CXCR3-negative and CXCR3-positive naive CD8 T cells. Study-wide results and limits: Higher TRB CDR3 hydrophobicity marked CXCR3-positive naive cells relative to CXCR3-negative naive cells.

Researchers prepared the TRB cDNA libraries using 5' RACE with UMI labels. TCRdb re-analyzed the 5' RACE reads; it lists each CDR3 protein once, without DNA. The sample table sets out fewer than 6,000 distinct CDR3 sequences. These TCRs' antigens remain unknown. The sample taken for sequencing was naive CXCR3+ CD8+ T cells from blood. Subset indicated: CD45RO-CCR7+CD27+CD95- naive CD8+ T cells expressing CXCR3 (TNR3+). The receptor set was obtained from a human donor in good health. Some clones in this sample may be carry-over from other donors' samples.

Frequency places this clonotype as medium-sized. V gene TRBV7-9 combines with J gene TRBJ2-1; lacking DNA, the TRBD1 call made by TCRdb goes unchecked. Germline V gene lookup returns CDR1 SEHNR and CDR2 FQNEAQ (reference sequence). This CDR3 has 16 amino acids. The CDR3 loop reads CASSRYRAHSYNEQFF.

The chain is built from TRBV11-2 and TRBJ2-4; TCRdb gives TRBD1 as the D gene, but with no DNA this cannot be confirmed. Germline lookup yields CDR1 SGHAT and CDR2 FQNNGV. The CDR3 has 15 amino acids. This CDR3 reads CASSLGWTEKNIQYF.

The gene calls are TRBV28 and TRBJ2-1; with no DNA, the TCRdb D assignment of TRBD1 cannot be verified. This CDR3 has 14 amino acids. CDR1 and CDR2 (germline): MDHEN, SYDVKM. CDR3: CASSLASGGGEQFF.

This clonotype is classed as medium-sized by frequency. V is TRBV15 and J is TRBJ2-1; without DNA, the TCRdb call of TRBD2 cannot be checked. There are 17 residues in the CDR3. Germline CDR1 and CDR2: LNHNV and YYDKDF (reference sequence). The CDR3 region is CATSRDVLAETYNEQFF.

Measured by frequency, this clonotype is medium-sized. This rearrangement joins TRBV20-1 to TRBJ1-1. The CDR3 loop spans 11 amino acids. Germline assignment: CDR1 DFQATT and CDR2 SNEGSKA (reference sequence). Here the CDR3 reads CSARIGPEAFF.

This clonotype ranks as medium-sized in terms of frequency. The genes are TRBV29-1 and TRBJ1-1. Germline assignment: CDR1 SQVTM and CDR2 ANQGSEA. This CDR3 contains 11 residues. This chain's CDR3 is CSVVANTEAFF. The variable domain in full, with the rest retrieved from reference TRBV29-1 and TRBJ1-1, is SAVISQKPSRDICQRGTSLTIQCQVDSQVTMMFWYRQQPGQSLTLIATANQGSEATYESGFVIDKFPISRPNLTFSTLTVSNMSPEDSSIYLCSVVANTEAFFGQGTRLTVV.

This chain's CDR3 is CASSWGANSYEQYF. The chain couples TRBV5-1 to TRBJ2-7; TCRdb picks TRBD2, but there is no DNA to check that call. The CDR3 length is 14 residues. Germline V gene sequence: CDR1 SGHRS, CDR2 YFSETQ.

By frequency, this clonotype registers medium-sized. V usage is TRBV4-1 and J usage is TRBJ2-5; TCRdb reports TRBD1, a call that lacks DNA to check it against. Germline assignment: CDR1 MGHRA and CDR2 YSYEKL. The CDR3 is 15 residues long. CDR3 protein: CASSPVLRASETQYF.

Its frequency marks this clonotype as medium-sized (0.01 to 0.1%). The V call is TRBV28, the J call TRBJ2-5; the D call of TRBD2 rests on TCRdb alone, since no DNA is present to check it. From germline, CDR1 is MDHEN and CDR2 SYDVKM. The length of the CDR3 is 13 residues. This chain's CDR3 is CASTPMGLQTQYF.

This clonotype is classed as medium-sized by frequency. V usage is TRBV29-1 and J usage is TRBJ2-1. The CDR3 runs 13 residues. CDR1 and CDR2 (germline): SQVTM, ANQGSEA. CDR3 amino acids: CSVVGRVYNEQFF.

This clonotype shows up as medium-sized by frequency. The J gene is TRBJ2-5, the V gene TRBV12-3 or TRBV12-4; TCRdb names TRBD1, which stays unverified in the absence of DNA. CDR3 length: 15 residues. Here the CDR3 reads CASSLTGLEIQTQYF.

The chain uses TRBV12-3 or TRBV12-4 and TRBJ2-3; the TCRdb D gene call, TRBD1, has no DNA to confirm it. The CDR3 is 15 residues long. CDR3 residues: CAITITRGAADTQYF.

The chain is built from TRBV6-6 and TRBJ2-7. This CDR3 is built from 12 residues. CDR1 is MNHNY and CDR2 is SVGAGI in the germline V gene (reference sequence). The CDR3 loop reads CASSHRDYEQYF.

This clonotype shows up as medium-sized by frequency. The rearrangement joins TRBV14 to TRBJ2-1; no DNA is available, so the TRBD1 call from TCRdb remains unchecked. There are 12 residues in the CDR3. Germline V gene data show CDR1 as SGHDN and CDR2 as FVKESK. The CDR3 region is CASRGADNEQFF.

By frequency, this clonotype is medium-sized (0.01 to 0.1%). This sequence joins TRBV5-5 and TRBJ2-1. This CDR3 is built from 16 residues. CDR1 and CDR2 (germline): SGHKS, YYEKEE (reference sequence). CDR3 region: CASSLGPESSYNEQFF. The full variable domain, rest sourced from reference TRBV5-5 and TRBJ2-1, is DAGVTQSPTHLIKTRGQQVTLRCSPISGHKSVSWYQQVLGQGPQFIFQYYEKEERGRGNFPDRFSARQFPNYSSELNVNALLLGDSALYLCASSLGPESSYNEQFFGPGTRLTVL.

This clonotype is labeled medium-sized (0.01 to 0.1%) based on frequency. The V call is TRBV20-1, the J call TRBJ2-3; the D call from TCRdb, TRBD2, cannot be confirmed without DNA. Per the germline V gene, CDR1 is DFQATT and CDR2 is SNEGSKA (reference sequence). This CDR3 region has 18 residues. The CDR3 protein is CSAPRAGGARGLTDTQYF.

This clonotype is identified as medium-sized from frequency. The CDR3 sequence is CASSNDRSYNEQFF. The genes are TRBV4-1 and TRBJ2-1. Germline loops: CDR1 MGHRA, CDR2 YSYEKL. This CDR3 spans 14 amino acids.

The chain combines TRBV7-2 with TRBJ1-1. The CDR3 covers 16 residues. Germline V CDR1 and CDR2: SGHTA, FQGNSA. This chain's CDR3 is CASSLVTGLRETEAFF.

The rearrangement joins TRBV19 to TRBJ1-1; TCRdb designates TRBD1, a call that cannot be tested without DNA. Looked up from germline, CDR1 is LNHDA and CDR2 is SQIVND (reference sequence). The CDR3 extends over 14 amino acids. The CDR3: CASNRDRGGTEAFF.

CDR3 amino acids: CSAEAFGTSLVQKGETQYF. The genes are TRBV20-1 and TRBJ2-5; the TCRdb call, TRBD2, lacks DNA for checking. Germline CDR1 reads DFQATT; CDR2 reads SNEGSKA (reference sequence). The CDR3 is 19 amino acids.

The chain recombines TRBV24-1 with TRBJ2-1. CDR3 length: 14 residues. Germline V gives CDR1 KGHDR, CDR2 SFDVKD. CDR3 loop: CATSEDSSYNEQFF.

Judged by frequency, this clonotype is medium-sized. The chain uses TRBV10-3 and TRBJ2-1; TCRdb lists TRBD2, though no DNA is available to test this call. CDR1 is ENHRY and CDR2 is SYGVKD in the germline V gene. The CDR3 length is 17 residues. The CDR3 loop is CAIGDLASGSSGNEQFF.

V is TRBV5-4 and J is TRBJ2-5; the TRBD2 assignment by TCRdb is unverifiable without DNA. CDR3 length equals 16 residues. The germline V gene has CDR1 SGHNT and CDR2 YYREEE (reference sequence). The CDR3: CASSFRRLAGPETQYF.